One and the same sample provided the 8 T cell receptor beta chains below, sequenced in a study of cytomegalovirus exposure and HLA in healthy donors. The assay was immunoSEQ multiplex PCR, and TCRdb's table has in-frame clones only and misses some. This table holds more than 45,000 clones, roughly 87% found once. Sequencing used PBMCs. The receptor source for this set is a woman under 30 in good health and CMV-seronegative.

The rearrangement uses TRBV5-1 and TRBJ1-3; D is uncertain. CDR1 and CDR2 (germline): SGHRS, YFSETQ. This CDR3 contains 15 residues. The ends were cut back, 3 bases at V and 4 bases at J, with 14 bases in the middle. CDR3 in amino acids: CASSSDRTGGNTIYF. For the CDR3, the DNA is TGCGCCAGCAGCTCAGATAGGACGGGAGGAAACACCATATATTTT. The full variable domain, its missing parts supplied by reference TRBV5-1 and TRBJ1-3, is KAGVTQTPRYLIKTRGQQVTLSCSPISGHRSVSWYQQTPGQGLQFLFEYFSETQRNKGNFPGRFSGRQFSNSRSEMNVSTLELGDSALYLCASSSDRTGGNTIYFGEGSWLTVV.

The DNA for the CDR3 is TGTGCCAGCGCCTACAGGGTTGTGACCTACAATGAGCAGTTCTTC. Amino acid sequence: CASAYRVVTYNEQFF. The chain is built from TRBV2 and TRBJ2-1; D perhaps matches TRBD1 (6 bases). The CDR3 contains 15 residues. Germline V gives CDR1 SNHLY, CDR2 FYNNEI. The V end lost 8 bases, the J end lost 2 bases, and 16 bases lay between the germline ends. The full variable domain, rest sourced from reference TRBV2 and TRBJ2-1, is EPEVTQTPSHQVTQMGQEVILRCVPISNHLYFYWYRQILGQKVEFLVSFYNNEISEKSEIFDDQFSVERPDGSNFTLKIRSTKLEDSAMYFCASAYRVVTYNEQFFGPGTRLTVL.

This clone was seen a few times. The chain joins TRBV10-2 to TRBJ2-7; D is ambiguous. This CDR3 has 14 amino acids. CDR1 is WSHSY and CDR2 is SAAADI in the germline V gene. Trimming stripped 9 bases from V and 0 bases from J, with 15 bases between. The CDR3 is CASKSALSSYEQYF. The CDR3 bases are TGCGCCAGTAAGTCCGCCCTATCCTCCTACGAGCAGTACTTC.

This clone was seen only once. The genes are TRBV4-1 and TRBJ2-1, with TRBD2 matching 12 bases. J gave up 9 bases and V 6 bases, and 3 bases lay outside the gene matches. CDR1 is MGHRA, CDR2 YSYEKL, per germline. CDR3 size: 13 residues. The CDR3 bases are TGCGCCAGCAGGACTAGCGGGAGTGGTGAGCAGTTCTTC. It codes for CASRTSGSGEQFF.

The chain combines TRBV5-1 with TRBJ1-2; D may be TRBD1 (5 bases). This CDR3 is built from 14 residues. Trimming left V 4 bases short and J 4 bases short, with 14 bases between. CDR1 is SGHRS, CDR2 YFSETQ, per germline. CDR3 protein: CASSTDSYPYGYTF. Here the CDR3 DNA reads TGCGCCAGCAGCACCGACAGCTACCCCTATGGCTACACCTTC.

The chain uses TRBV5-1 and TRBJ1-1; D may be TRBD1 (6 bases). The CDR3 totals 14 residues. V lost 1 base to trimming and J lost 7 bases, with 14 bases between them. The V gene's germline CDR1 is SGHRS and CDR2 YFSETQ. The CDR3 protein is CASSLTGPLGEAFF. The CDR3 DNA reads TGCGCCAGCAGCTTGACAGGGCCGTTGGGTGAAGCTTTCTTT.

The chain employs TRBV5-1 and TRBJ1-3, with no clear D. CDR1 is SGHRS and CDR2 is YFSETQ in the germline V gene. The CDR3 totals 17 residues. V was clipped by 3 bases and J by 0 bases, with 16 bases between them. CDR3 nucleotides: TGCGCCAGCAGCTCTGCTGAGATGACGGGCTCTGGAAACACCATATATTTT. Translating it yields CASSSAEMTGSGNTIYF.

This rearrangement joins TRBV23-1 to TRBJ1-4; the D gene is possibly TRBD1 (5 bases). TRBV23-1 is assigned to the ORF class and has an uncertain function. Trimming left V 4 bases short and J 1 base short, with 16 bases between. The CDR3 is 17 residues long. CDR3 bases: TGCGCCAGCAGTCTAAAGGACACAGGCCTAACTAATGAAAAACTGTTTTTT. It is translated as CASSLKDTGLTNEKLFF.